The clone carrying this TCR beta chain was observed a handful of times. Assay: immunoSEQ multiplex PCR; the TCRdb copy retains only in-frame clones and omits some. The table includes tens of thousands of clones, 75% to 90% detected once. Described time point: after dendritic cell vaccination, including at tumor progression/relapse. The sample is drawn from a study of glioma-infiltrating T cells after dendritic cell vaccination. This TCR came from a human donor with glioblastoma. The specimen was blood, collected after dendritic cell vaccination.

The CDR3 sequence is CASSLTGGNEKLFF. The CDR3 nucleotides are TGTGCCAGCAGCTTAACTGGGGGGAATGAAAAACTGTTTTTT. The chain employs TRBV7-9 and TRBJ1-4, with D perhaps TRBD1 (5 bases). The CDR3 sequence is 14 residues long. Trimming took 2 bases from V and 5 from J, leaving 9 bases between them. Germline CDR1 and CDR2: SEHNR and FQNEAQ (reference sequence). The whole variable domain, remainder taken from reference TRBV7-9 and TRBJ1-4, is DTGVSQNPRHKITKRGQNVTFRCDPISEHNRLYWYRQTLGQGPEFLTYFQNEAQLEKSRLLSDRFSAERPKGSFSTLEIQRTEQGDSAMYLCASSLTGGNEKLFFGSGTQLSVL.